These 9 T cell receptor beta chains were sequenced from one sample in a study of lymphopenia after photon versus proton radiotherapy. Sequencing used immunoSEQ multiplex PCR; TCRdb keeps in-frame clones, though not all of them. The repertoire includes 25,000 to 35,000 clones, roughly nine tenths of them detected once, and 5% to 8.5% sits in the top ten. The sequences come from peripheral blood, collected from a patient treated with proton-based radiotherapy. The origin of the receptors is an older woman with pancreatic cancer. Some clones in this sample may be carry-over from other donors' samples.

The J gene is TRBJ1-2, the V gene TRBV9, with unresolved D. V was trimmed by 4 bases and J by 3 bases, leaving 13 bases between them. The CDR3 contains 14 residues. Germline CDR1 and CDR2: SGDLS and YYNGEE. CDR3 in amino acids: CASSPRESYYGYTF. In nucleotides, the CDR3 is TGTGCCAGCAGCCCCCGGGAGTCCTACTATGGCTACACCTTC. The whole variable domain, remainder taken from reference TRBV9 and TRBJ1-2, is DSGVTQTPKHLITATGQRVTLRCSPRSGDLSVYWYQQSLDQGLQFLIQYYNGEERAKGNILERFSAQQFPDLHSELNLSSLELGDSALYFCASSPRESYYGYTFGSGTRLTVV.

This chain uses TRBV14 with TRBJ2-1; TRBD2 might be the D (5 bases). CDR3 size: 16 residues. Germline values: CDR1 SGHDN, CDR2 FVKESK. V was shortened by 7 bases and J by 4 bases, with 20 bases between the two germline ends. For the CDR3, the DNA is TGTGCCAGCAAACCGGCCCAGAATCGCGGGTACAATGAGCAGTTCTTC. Residues: CASKPAQNRGYNEQFF.

This clone was seen a single time. The chain links TRBV19 to TRBJ2-2, with 8 bases fitting TRBD1. V dropped 7 bases and J dropped 5; count of bases not matched to a gene: 6. The CDR3 is made up of 14 amino acids. From germline, CDR1 is LNHDA and CDR2 SQIVND (reference sequence). CDR3 region: CASTARGRTGELFF. In DNA, the CDR3 is TGTGCCAGTACTGCCAGGGGGCGGACCGGGGAGCTGTTTTTT. Looking up the rest from reference TRBV19 and TRBJ2-2 gives the full variable domain: DGGITQSPKYLFRKEGQNVTLSCEQNLNHDAMYWYRQDPGQGLRLIYYSQIVNDFQKGDIAEGYSVSREKKESFPLTVTSAQKNPTAFYLCASTARGRTGELFFGEGSRLTVL.

The chain combines TRBV7-9 with TRBJ2-3; weak D call: TRBD2 (5 bases). V lost 4 bases, J lost 4 bases, and 12 bases lay in between. Germline CDR1 is SEHNR and CDR2 is FQNEAQ (reference sequence). This CDR3 has 14 residues. The CDR3 region has the DNA TGTGCCAGCAGCTGGCACTTGGAGGCAGATACGCAGTATTTT. It specifies CASSWHLEADTQYF.

The rearrangement links TRBV4-2 to TRBJ1-3, with TRBD1 as a possible D gene (5 bases). The germline V gene has CDR1 LGHNA and CDR2 YNFKEQ. Trimming pared 1 base from V and 6 bases from J, leaving 10 bases between. This CDR3 comprises 14 residues. The CDR3 spells CASSQGRDENTIYF. The CDR3 DNA sequence: TGTGCCAGCAGCCAAGGCAGGGACGAAAACACCATATATTTT.

The gene calls are TRBV28 and TRBJ2-7; 11 nucleotides line up with TRBD2. Losses at the gene ends were 8 bases for V and 1 base for J; bases not matched to a gene: 4. This CDR3 spans 14 amino acids. Germline CDR1 is MDHEN and CDR2 is SYDVKM. The CDR3 DNA follows: TGTGCCAGCGGGACTAGCGGAAGATCCTACGAGCAGTACTTC. It translates to CASGTSGRSYEQYF.

This chain uses TRBV9 with TRBJ1-2, with TRBD1 matching 9 bases. After removal of 8 bases from V and 6 bases from J, the junction contained 5 bases not matched to a gene. The germline CDR1 and CDR2 sequences are SGDLS and YYNGEE. There are 12 residues in the CDR3. The CDR3 DNA is TGTGCCAGTTTAGGACAGGGGAATGGCTACACCTTC. Protein: CASLGQGNGYTF.

The chain joins TRBV15 to TRBJ1-1, with a possible D match to TRBD1 (5 bases). V lost 0 bases and J lost 13, with 12 bases in between. CDR3 length: 12 amino acids. CDR1 and CDR2 from the germline V gene are LNHNV and YYDKDF (reference sequence). CDR3 in amino acids: CATSREDRRFFF. As DNA, the CDR3 is TGTGCCACCAGCAGAGAAGACAGACGCTTTTTCTTT.

V is TRBV19 and J is TRBJ1-2; the D gene is possibly TRBD1 (5 bases). Germline V gene sequence: CDR1 LNHDA, CDR2 SQIVND (reference sequence). V lost 4 bases and J 7 bases, leaving 16 bases between the germline ends. The CDR3 length is 14 residues. As DNA, the CDR3 is TGTGCCAGTAGTAGGGACCCCCGCGGTGGTGGCTACACCTTC. This codes for CASSRDPRGGGYTF.